This entry lists 2 T cell receptor beta chains sequenced from one sample in a study of blood T cell repertoires in COVID-19. The table came from immunoSEQ multiplex PCR; TCRdb's copy has only in-frame clones and leaves some out. This table holds roughly 300,000 clones, 87% found once. The specimen was peripheral blood. The origin of the receptors is a woman in her forties or fifties who had recovered from COVID-19.

The chain carries TRBV27 and TRBJ2-2; 7 bases match TRBD2. CDR1 MNHEY and CDR2 SMNVEV come from the germline V gene (reference sequence). The CDR3 extends over 18 amino acids. Trimming cost V 2 bases and J 0 bases; bases outside gene matches: 9. CDR3 loop: CASSLGVGRLANTGELFF. CDR3 DNA: TGTGCCAGCAGTTTAGGAGTCGGGAGGCTCGCGAACACCGGGGAGCTGTTTTTT.

This clone was counted once. This chain connects TRBV4-1 to TRBJ1-2, with D possibly being TRBD1 (5 bases). Trimming took 2 bases from V and 7 from J, leaving 17 bases between them. The V gene's germline CDR1 is MGHRA and CDR2 YSYEKL. The CDR3 spans 15 residues. CDR3 nucleotides: TGCGCCAGCAGCCAACCTGTCCCAAGGGGTGGTGGCTACACCTTC. It specifies CASSQPVPRGGGYTF.